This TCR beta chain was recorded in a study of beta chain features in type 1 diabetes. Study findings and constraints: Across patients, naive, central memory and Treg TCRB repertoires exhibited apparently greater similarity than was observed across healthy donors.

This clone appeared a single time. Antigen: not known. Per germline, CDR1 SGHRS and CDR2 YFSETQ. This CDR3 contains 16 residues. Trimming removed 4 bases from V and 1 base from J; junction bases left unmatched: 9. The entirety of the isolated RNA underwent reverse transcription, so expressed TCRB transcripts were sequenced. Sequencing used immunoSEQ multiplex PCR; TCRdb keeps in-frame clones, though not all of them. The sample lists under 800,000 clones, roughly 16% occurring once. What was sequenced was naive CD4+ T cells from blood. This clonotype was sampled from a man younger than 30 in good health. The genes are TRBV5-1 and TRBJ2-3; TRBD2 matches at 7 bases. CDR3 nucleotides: TGCGCCAGCAGCCCTGGGAAGGGAGGGGGCACAGATACGCAGTATTTT. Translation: CASSPGKGGGTDTQYF. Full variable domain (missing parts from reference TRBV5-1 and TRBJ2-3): KAGVTQTPRYLIKTRGQQVTLSCSPISGHRSVSWYQQTPGQGLQFLFEYFSETQRNKGNFPGRFSGRQFSNSRSEMNVSTLELGDSALYLCASSPGKGGGTDTQYFGPGTRLTVL.